These 14 T cell receptor beta chains originate from one sample sequenced in a study of blood T cell repertoires in COVID-19. Assay used: immunoSEQ multiplex PCR; TCRdb lists only in-frame clones, some missing. The sample shows approximately 350,000 clones, roughly 90% of them seen only once. Sequencing input: peripheral blood. All receptors derive from a woman in her 70s with COVID-19, enrolled during active disease.

The chain is built from TRBV2 and TRBJ1-2, with D hard to call. V was pared by 6 bases and J by 14 bases, with 16 bases between. Germline CDR1 SNHLY, CDR2 FYNNEI. This CDR3 comprises 11 residues. The CDR3 DNA follows: TGTGCCAGCAGCTGGATCCTTGCCGGGACCTTC. It encodes CASSWILAGTF.

The rearrangement joins TRBV5-8 to TRBJ2-2; 7 nucleotides agree with TRBD2. CDR1 SGHTS and CDR2 YDEGEE come from the germline V gene. V was pared by 3 bases and J by 5 bases, with 10 bases of the junction left unmatched. The CDR3 runs 16 residues. This chain's CDR3 is CASSSLSGTITGELFF. The DNA of the CDR3 is TGTGCCAGCAGCTCGCTATCCGGGACTATAACCGGGGAGCTGTTTTTT.

This clone was seen more than once but under ten times. The V and J genes are TRBV6-1 and TRBJ2-7; 10 nucleotides match TRBD2. The CDR3 covers 18 residues. Germline CDR1 and CDR2: MNHNS and SASEGT. Trimming cost V 1 base and J 0 bases; bases outside gene matches: 9. In DNA form, the CDR3 reads TGTGCCAGCAGTGAAGGGATAGCGGGGGGCCTCCCCTCCTACGAGCAGTACTTC. Amino acid sequence: CASSEGIAGGLPSYEQYF.

This clone was found once. V is TRBV7-9 and J is TRBJ1-2; D may be TRBD1 (5 bases). V gave up 0 bases and J gave up 4 bases, with 15 bases separating them. CDR1 is SEHNR and CDR2 is FQNEAQ in the germline V gene (reference sequence). This CDR3 region has 16 residues. CDR3 amino acids: CASSLAGQGLLYGYTF. The CDR3 coding sequence is TGTGCCAGCAGCTTAGCCGGGCAGGGCCTTCTCTATGGCTACACCTTC.

The rearrangement uses TRBV7-9 and TRBJ1-1; D not resolved. V lost 3 bases and J lost 3, with 11 bases in between. The length of the CDR3 is 14 residues. CDR1 and CDR2 from the germline V gene are SEHNR and FQNEAQ (reference sequence). The CDR3 region has the DNA TGTGCCAGCAGCTTCCCGGTCCCCCACACTGAAGCTTTCTTT. The encoded protein is CASSFPVPHTEAFF.

The rearrangement links TRBV5-1 to TRBJ2-6; D gene ambiguous. Trimming took off 1 base at V and 0 bases at J, with 11 bases between the two ends. The germline V gene has CDR1 SGHRS and CDR2 YFSETQ. The CDR3 length is 17 residues. The CDR3 spells CASSLIAANSGANVLTF. CDR3 in DNA: TGCGCCAGCAGCTTGATCGCGGCTAACTCTGGGGCCAACGTCCTGACTTTC.

This clone was counted a few times. The limits of the CDR3 on the DNA are not certain, so only TCRdb's listed CDR3 is given. This chain joins TRBV21-1 and TRBJ2-7; TRBD1 is taken as the D call from the table, unchecked against the DNA. TRBV21-1 is marked as a pseudogene. Both ends counted, the CDR3 spans 15 residues. The CDR3: CASSEVGTGAYEQYF.

The chain joins TRBV15 to TRBJ2-7, with D uncertain. The CDR3 has 12 amino acids. Germline V lookup: CDR1 LNHNV, CDR2 YYDKDF (reference sequence). Deletions cut 6 bases from V and 2 bases from J, with 8 bases between. The CDR3 DNA is TGTGCCACCAGTGGAGCTACCTACGAGCAGTACTTC. It translates to CATSGATYEQYF.

The chain couples TRBV3-1 (or the pseudogene TRBV3-2) to TRBJ2-5, with a possible D match to TRBD2 (5 bases). V lost 0 bases, J lost 2 bases, and 7 bases lay in between. CDR3 length equals 14 residues. Germline lookup yields CDR1 LGHDT and CDR2 YNNKEL (reference sequence). CDR3: CASSQDAGQETQYF. CDR3 coding DNA: TGTGCCAGCAGCCAAGACGCGGGTCAAGAGACCCAGTACTTC.

This clone was found once. The rearrangement uses TRBV28 and TRBJ1-6, with D maybe TRBD1 (6 bases). V gave up 5 bases and J gave up 6 bases, with 11 bases separating them. Per the germline V gene, CDR1 is MDHEN and CDR2 is SYDVKM. The CDR3 runs 14 residues. For the CDR3, the DNA is TGTGCCAGCAGTCCCGGGGGGGCTAATTCACCCCTCCACTTT. Encoded protein: CASSPGGANSPLHF. The variable domain in full, completed from reference TRBV28 and TRBJ1-6, reads DVKVTQSSRYLVKRTGEKVFLECVQDMDHENMFWYRQDPGLGLRLIYFSYDVKMKEKGDIPEGYSVSREKKERFSLILESASTNQTSMYLCASSPGGANSPLHFGNGTRLTVT.

This chain uses TRBV12-5 with TRBJ2-1, with 7 bases identical to TRBD1. The CDR3 length is 16 residues. V trimming: 1 base; J trimming: 9 bases; junction bases outside the gene matches: 12. Germline V gene lookup returns CDR1 LGHNT and CDR2 FRNRAP. CDR3 region: CASGLAPGQPSGEQFF. DNA of the CDR3: TGTGCTAGTGGTTTGGCCCCGGGACAGCCGAGCGGTGAGCAGTTCTTC.

The chain uses TRBV6-5 and TRBJ1-5; TRBD1 agrees at 7 bases. V lost 6 bases, J lost 4 bases, and 3 bases stayed unmatched. This CDR3 has 13 amino acids. Germline values: CDR1 MNHEY, CDR2 SVGAGI. CDR3 amino acids: CASRVGQNQPQHF. DNA of the CDR3: TGTGCCAGCAGGGTGGGACAGAATCAGCCCCAGCATTTT.

J is TRBJ1-2 and V is TRBV5-6, with D possibly matching TRBD1 (6 bases). The CDR3 spans 16 residues. V was shortened by 3 bases and J by 11 bases, with 26 bases between the two germline ends. The V gene's germline CDR1 is SGHDT and CDR2 YYEEEE. The CDR3 loop is CASSWRSGNLPRGYTF. DNA for the CDR3: TGTGCCAGCAGCTGGAGGTCCGGCAATTTACCGAGGGGGTACACCTTC. Using reference TRBV5-6 and TRBJ1-2 for the parts outside the CDR3, the full variable domain is DAGVTQSPTHLIKTRGQQVTLRCSPKSGHDTVSWYQQALGQGPQFIFQYYEEEERQRGNFPDRFSGHQFPNYSSELNVNALLLGDSALYLCASSWRSGNLPRGYTFGSGTRLTVV.

The chain uses TRBV19 and TRBJ1-5, with D hard to call. Trimming stripped 4 bases from V and 9 bases from J, with 13 bases between. CDR3 length equals 13 residues. Germline V gives CDR1 LNHDA, CDR2 SQIVND (reference sequence). The CDR3 region is CASSTSSWGPQHF. The CDR3 DNA is TGTGCCAGTAGTACTTCTAGCTGGGGGCCCCAGCATTTT. The full variable domain, rest sourced from reference TRBV19 and TRBJ1-5, is DGGITQSPKYLFRKEGQNVTLSCEQNLNHDAMYWYRQDPGQGLRLIYYSQIVNDFQKGDIAEGYSVSREKKESFPLTVTSAQKNPTAFYLCASSTSSWGPQHFGDGTRLSIL.